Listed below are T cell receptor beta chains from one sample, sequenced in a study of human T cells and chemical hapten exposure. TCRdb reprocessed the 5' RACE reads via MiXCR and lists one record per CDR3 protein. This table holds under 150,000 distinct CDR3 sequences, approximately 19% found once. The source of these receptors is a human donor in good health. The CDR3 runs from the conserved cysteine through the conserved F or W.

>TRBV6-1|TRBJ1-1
CASGQGKVEAFF
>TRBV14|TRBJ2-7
CASSQDLGEQYF
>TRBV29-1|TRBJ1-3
CSVEDPFSGNTIYF
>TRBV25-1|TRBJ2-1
CASSETGGPYNEQFF
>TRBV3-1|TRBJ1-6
CASSHGTDNSPLHF
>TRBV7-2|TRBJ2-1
CASSARGIALYNEQFF
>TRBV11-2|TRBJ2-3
CASRSDQPSPTDTQYF
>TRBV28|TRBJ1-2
CASKKGPPNYGYTF
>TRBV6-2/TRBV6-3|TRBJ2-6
CASSRLATTSGANVLTF
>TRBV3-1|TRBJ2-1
CASSQDIGYNEQFF
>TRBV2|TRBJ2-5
CASNSGGGNRETQYF
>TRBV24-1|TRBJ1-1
CATRTGTGEAFF
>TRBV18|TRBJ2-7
CASSPGGAPYEQYF
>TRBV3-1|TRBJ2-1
CASSRASGRIDFF
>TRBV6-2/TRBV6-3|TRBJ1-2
CASSWTTSDGYTF
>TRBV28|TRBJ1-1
CASSSPLGQPIF
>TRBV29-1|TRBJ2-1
CSVESYNEQFF
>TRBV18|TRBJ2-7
CASSPDRVNGEQYF
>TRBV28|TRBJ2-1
CASYQGLSYNEQFF
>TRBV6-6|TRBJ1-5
CASSSPESFQPQHF
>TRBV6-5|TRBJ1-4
CASRVGTMEKLFF
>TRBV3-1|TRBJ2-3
CASSQAADTQYF
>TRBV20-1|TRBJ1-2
CSASAWDGGAGGSYGYTF
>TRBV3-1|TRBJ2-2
CASSLRTGSNTGELFF